The present entry profiles one T cell receptor (beta chain) with its context. It lacks a known antigen. No per-base quality is available; no much larger clone lies one base away. Enrolling through a virtual design, the prospective study's participants ranged in age from roughly 18 to 95 years and lived across 20 to 30 United States geographic areas. In the prospective study, cohorts were assigned on the basis of participant-reported clinical history obtained from a screening survey and a study questionnaire. ImmuneRACE Cohort 3 recovered participants were defined by two consecutive negative NP/OP PCR tests, healthcare professional clearance, or symptom resolution. In the prospective study, whole blood, serum and a nasopharyngeal or oropharyngeal swab were collected from each participant by mobile phlebotomists. Participants in the prospective study had the option to provide additional blood draws and questionnaires over a 2-month period. Before DNA extraction, blood samples from the prospective study were shipped at room temperature or frozen.

This entry comes from a study of blood T cell repertoires in COVID-19 (dated by TCRdb to between 2020 and 2021). General notes on the study: Collaborator samples came from the United States, Italy and Spain and covered acute and convalescent phases of COVID-19. Subjects who had been exposed to COVID-19, were actively infected with it, or had recovered from it provided the deeply sampled blood TCRbeta repertoires that made up the dataset. A de-identified subject ID, COVID-19 status, age in years and sex were almost always included in the sample metadata. HLA class I and class II types, where available, came from metadata supplied by the sample provider rather than from assay-based typing. The repertoires were made available in a free public database intended to serve as a resource for research on the immune response to SARS-CoV-2. The prospective study material was composed of cDNA or gDNA derived from T cells, B-cell-depleted T cells, or PBMCs. The samples were drawn from the first 160 participants of the ongoing ImmuneRACE study and from more than 1,000 subjects provided by 6 global collaborators.

The paper's findings and limits, for the study overall: The quantity of clinical and demographic metadata differed by source and by participant and was supplied without curation.

TCRbeta CDR3 regions were amplified from genomic DNA using the immunoSEQ Assay, a bias-controlled multiplex PCR. Processing in the source paper ran as follows. Nucleated cell counts per sample were estimated from amplification of reference gene primers within the assay. Sequence reads were collapsed and filtered to measure the absolute abundance of every unique TCRbeta CDR3 rearrangement. Productive Simpson clonality was computed per sample as the square root of Simpson's diversity index over productive rearrangements. This immuneACCESS table, as held by TCRdb, lists in-frame sequences with V and J called but not all clones. Of the missing ones, under half trace to an unresolved V gene in checked studies; the others have no known cause. V, J and clone size were drawn from that table, and D and trimming were deduced from the DNA. For this sample the table gives hundreds of thousands of clones, of which 89% were detected only once. Over 4% of the sample is taken by the ten largest.

The CDR3 contains 13 residues, cysteine and phenylalanine counted. Kept here is only the CDR3 DNA, which spans 39 bases and is read in frame from base 1. The germline V end is reduced by 7 bases and the J end by 14 bases; junction bases left unmatched: 13. CDR1 is given as SNHLY and CDR2 as FYNNEI, both from the germline V gene. The specimen sequenced was PBMCs or T cells enriched from blood (not recorded which). The rearrangement joined TRBV2 to TRBJ2-1; the junction holds 8 bases that match TRBD1. The source is a man between 60 and 75 years old who had recovered from COVID-19. The CDR3 here reads CASKVDRGLYKFF. The DNA reads TGTGCCAGCAAAGTAGACAGGGGCCTTTACAAGTTCTTC.